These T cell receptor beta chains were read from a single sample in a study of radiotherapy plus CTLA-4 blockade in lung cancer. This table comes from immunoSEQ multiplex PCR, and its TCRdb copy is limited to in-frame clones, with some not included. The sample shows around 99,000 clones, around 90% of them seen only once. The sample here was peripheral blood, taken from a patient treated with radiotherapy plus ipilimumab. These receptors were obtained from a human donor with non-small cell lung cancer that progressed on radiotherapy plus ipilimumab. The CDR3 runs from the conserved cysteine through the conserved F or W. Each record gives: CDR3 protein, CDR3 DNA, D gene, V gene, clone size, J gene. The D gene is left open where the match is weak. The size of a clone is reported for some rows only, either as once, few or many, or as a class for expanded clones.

CASSQVPPLYTF | TGTGCCAGCAGCCAAGTCCCTCCCCTGTACACCTTC | - | TRBV14 | - | TRBJ1-2
CASSVVEGITGANVLTF | TGTGCCAGCAGCGTAGTTGAAGGAATAACTGGGGCCAACGTCCTGACTTTC | - | TRBV9 | - | TRBJ2-6
CASSSQGARYEQYF | TGTGCCAGCAGCTCGCAGGGGGCGCGGTACGAGCAGTACTTC | TRBD1 | TRBV7-2 | - | TRBJ2-7
CASSLVVGGNTIYF | TGTGCCAGCAGCTTAGTGGTCGGTGGAAACACCATATATTTT | - | TRBV7-8 | - | TRBJ1-3
CASGDDEQFF | TGTGCCAGCGGGGACGATGAGCAGTTCTTC | - | TRBV7-9 | - | TRBJ2-1
CASSYSNRGSPLHF | TGTGCCAGCAGTTACTCGAATCGGGGTTCACCCCTCCACTTT | - | TRBV6-5 | - | TRBJ1-6
CASSPLKADRAGKAFF | TGTGCCAGCTCACCCTTGAAGGCCGACAGGGCGGGGAAAGCTTTCTTT | TRBD1 | TRBV18 | once | TRBJ1-1
CASSGVEGARNTQYF | TGCGCCAGCAGCGGGGTAGAGGGGGCCCGGAATACGCAGTATTTT | TRBD1 | TRBV5-1 | - | TRBJ2-3
CASSGGQSTNEKLFF | TGTGCCAGCAGCGGAGGACAGTCAACTAATGAAAAACTGTTTTTT | - | TRBV2 | once | TRBJ1-4
CASSLLLGAGYTF | TGTGCCAGCAGCTTACTCTTAGGGGCTGGCTACACCTTC | - | TRBV7-9 | - | TRBJ1-2
CASRPPSGEQFF | TGTGCCAGCAGGCCTCCGTCAGGGGAGCAGTTCTTC | - | TRBV7-8 | - | TRBJ2-1
CASSRQTIPHTIYF | TGTGCCAGCTCAAGACAGACGATACCGCACACCATATATTTT | - | TRBV18 | - | TRBJ1-3
CASSLGGVTEAFF | TGCGCCAGCAGCTTAGGGGGCGTCACTGAAGCTTTCTTT | TRBD1 | TRBV5-1 | - | TRBJ1-1
CASSPRQGDTEAFF | TGTGCCAGCTCACCACGACAGGGGGACACTGAAGCTTTCTTT | TRBD1 | TRBV18 | - | TRBJ1-1
CASRWASGYNEQFF | TGTGCCAGCAGGTGGGCTAGCGGATACAATGAGCAGTTCTTC | TRBD2 | TRBV27 | - | TRBJ2-1
CASRGRDRVTNEQYF | TGCGCCAGCAGGGGCCGGGACAGGGTAACGAATGAGCAGTACTTC | TRBD1 | TRBV10-2 | - | TRBJ2-7
CASSLARGSDTQYF | TGTGCCAGCAGCTTGGCCCGCGGTAGCGATACGCAGTATTTT | - | TRBV7-9 | - | TRBJ2-3
CASSGAQELFF | TGTGCCAGCAGCGGAGCGCAGGAGCTGTTTTTT | - | TRBV7-3 | - | TRBJ2-2
CASSLEGTYEQYF | TGCGCCAGCAGCTTAGAAGGTACCTACGAGCAGTACTTC | - | TRBV5-1 | - | TRBJ2-7
CASRVPRTSGRDVYF | TGTGCCAGCAGGGTCCCCCGGACTAGCGGGAGAGATGTGTACTTC | TRBD2 | TRBV2 | - | TRBJ2-7